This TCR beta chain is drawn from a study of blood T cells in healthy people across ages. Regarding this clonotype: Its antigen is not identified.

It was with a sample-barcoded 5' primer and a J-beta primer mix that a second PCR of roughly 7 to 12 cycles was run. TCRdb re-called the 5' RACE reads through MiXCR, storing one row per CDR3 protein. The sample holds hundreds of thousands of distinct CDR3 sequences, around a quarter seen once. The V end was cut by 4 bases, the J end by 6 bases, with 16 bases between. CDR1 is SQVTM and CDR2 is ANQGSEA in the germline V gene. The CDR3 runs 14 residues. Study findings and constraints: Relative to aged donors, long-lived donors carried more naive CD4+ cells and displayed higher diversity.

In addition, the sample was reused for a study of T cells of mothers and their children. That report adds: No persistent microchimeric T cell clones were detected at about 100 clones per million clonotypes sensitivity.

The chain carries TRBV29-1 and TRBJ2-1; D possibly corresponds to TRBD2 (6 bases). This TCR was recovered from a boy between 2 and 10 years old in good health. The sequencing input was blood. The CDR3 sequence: CSVVLPGGVNEQFF. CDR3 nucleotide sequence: TGCAGCGTTGTTCTTCCAGGAGGGGTCAATGAGCAGTTCTTC.